Each of the 9 T cell receptor beta chains below was sequenced from the same sample in a study of cytomegalovirus exposure and HLA in healthy donors. The PCR made use of 60 Vbeta and 13 Jbeta primers. The table came from immunoSEQ multiplex PCR; TCRdb's copy has only in-frame clones and leaves some out. The repertoire consists of approximately 190,000 clones, with over 65% occurring once and the leading ten covering roughly 0.095%. The sample consisted of PBMCs. The receptors were gathered from a boy under 10 years old in good health and CMV-seronegative.

The V call is TRBV11-1, the J call TRBJ2-1; D is perhaps TRBD2 (7 bases). V was trimmed by 1 base and J by 6 bases, leaving 16 bases between them. Looked up from germline, CDR1 is SGHAT and CDR2 is FQDESV (reference sequence). The CDR3 spans 16 residues. The DNA for the CDR3 is TGTGCCAGCAGCTTAGTCTTGGCGGGGGCGATCAATGAGCAGTTCTTC. Translated, it gives CASSLVLAGAINEQFF.

This rearrangement joins TRBV4-2 to TRBJ1-1; TRBD1 matches 11 bases. Per the germline V gene, CDR1 is LGHNA and CDR2 is YNFKEQ. After removal of 5 bases from V and 13 bases from J, the junction contained 6 bases not matched to a gene. There are 12 residues in the CDR3. The CDR3 bases are TGTGCCAGCAGCGCTGGGGACAGGGGGTATTTCTTT. It is translated as CASSAGDRGYFF.

This clone is a singleton in its sample. The genes are TRBV27 and TRBJ2-6; tentative D call: TRBD2 (5 bases). Trimming shortened V by 1 base and J by 0 bases, and 7 bases separated the two germline ends. This CDR3 contains 16 residues. The V gene's germline CDR1 is MNHEY and CDR2 SMNVEV (reference sequence). In DNA form, the CDR3 reads TGTGCCAGCAGTTTATGGGCGGGCTCTGGGGCCAACGTCCTGACTTTC. As protein: CASSLWAGSGANVLTF.

The chain joins TRBV11-1 to TRBJ2-7, with D possibly TRBD2 on 5 matching bases. From germline, CDR1 is SGHAT and CDR2 FQDESV (reference sequence). Trimming took off 5 bases at V and 0 bases at J, with 14 bases between the two ends. The CDR3 totals 15 residues. CDR3: CASSASGITSYEQYF. The CDR3 DNA is TGTGCCAGCAGCGCCTCCGGGATCACCTCCTACGAGCAGTACTTC.

The chain couples TRBV30 to TRBJ1-2, with 11 bases aligning to TRBD1. The J segment lost 7 bases and the V segment lost 8 bases, leaving 9 bases of the junction unmatched. CDR3 length equals 13 residues. Germline CDR1 is GTSNPN and CDR2 is SVGIG (reference sequence). CDR3 in amino acids: CAGQGAVSGGYTF. For the CDR3, the DNA is TGTGCCGGACAGGGGGCGGTTTCTGGTGGCTACACCTTC.

The chain employs TRBV7-9 and TRBJ1-4; TRBD1 aligns across 8 bases. Per the germline V gene, CDR1 is SEHNR and CDR2 is FQNEAQ (reference sequence). The CDR3 loop spans 15 amino acids. V lost 3 bases and J lost 4; bases outside the gene matches: 4. CDR3 nucleotide sequence: TGTGCCAGCAGCTTTTCGACAGGGGTTAATGAAAAACTGTTTTTT. As protein: CASSFSTGVNEKLFF.

The V and J genes are TRBV5-1 and TRBJ1-1, with 8 bases lining up with TRBD1. From germline, CDR1 is SGHRS and CDR2 YFSETQ. The V gene end was trimmed by 3 bases and the J gene end by 4 bases; junction bases not matched to a gene: 2. This CDR3 has 13 residues. DNA for the CDR3: TGCGCCAGCAGCTCACAGGGGGGCACTGAAGCTTTCTTT. Translating gives CASSSQGGTEAFF.

V usage is TRBV7-3 and J usage is TRBJ1-6, with no clear D. Deletions cut 5 bases from V and 7 bases from J, with 9 bases between. The germline CDR1 and CDR2 sequences are SGHTA and FQGTGA. The CDR3 runs 13 residues. This chain's CDR3 is CASSQTGNSPLHF. CDR3 DNA sequence: TGTGCCAGCAGCCAGACGGGGAATTCACCCCTCCACTTT.

The J gene is TRBJ2-5, the V gene TRBV2, with a weak D call TRBD1 (6 bases). The CDR3 length is 15 residues. Trimming stripped 4 bases from V and 4 bases from J, with 16 bases between. CDR1 and CDR2 (germline): SNHLY, FYNNEI. The CDR3: CASSVQGLPPETQYF. The CDR3 bases are TGTGCCAGCAGTGTTCAGGGGTTACCTCCAGAGACCCAGTACTTC.